This record looks at one T cell receptor (beta chain) sequence and its context. The antigen this receptor binds is unknown. Base qualities are not at hand, and no much larger clone is one base apart. The library came from the immunoSEQ multiplex PCR assay. A mixture of 60 forward primers for TCR Vbeta segments and 13 reverse primers for TCR Jbeta segments was used in the multiplex PCR. Amplification of the CDR3 region of rearranged TCR beta genes was performed with a multiplex PCR assay on genomic DNA. Amplified TCR beta libraries were sequenced as 87-base-pair reads on the Illumina HiSeq System. Turning to the authors' computational methods: A later analysis tallied around 87 million unique TCR beta chains across the 700 or so repertoires, and around 12 million of those chains were shared by two or more donors. To remove PCR and sequencing errors, raw reads were error-corrected and collapsed into unique sequences using a nearest-neighbor algorithm that merged closely related sequences. To assign V, D and J gene segments, CDR3 sequences were aligned to IMGT reference sequences. Each retained sequence needed at least a six-nucleotide match to both a V gene segment and a J gene segment. A rearrangement counted as productive if the CDR3 had no stop codons and remained in frame with V and J, and every other rearrangement counted as non-productive. CDR3 was defined according to IMGT convention as the region running from the second conserved V-encoded cysteine to the conserved J-encoded phenylalanine. In an earlier analysis of more than 550 of the donors, sequences lacking an unambiguous match to a single V gene segment were excluded. An earlier analysis of approximately 590 of the donors called V segments functional above 56.7% productive rearrangements and segregating when the between-donor standard deviation exceeded 5%. A statistical classification framework was built for diagnosing cytomegalovirus status from the catalog of TCR beta chain sequences. V and J gene assignment, in a later analysis, came from comparing TCR nucleotide sequences with IMGT/GENE-DB human TR gene sequences. The TCRdist pipeline was used in a later analysis to assign CDR3 sequences and most-parsimonious VDJ recombination scenarios. In a later analysis, each TCR beta chain was defined by its CDR3 amino acid sequence together with its V-gene family, and reads lacking a unique V-gene family were excluded. In a later analysis, some 600 highly shared, low-generation-probability nucleotide sequences were removed to address suspected cross-contamination and a sequencing artifact. A later analysis calculated a clonal expansion index for each public chain from normalized within-repertoire ranks of inferred template counts. Generation probabilities in a later analysis came from a VDJ recombination model fitted to out-of-frame rearrangements, and those results were checked against IGoR. A later analysis scored TCR-TCR, TCR-HLA and TCR-CMV co-occurrence with hypergeometric tests, applying a repertoire-size bias correction to TCR pairs. False discovery rates were estimated in a later analysis by permuting HLA or CMV assignments 20 times. A later analysis grouped co-occurring TCRs with DBSCAN, adding TCRdist sequence similarity when clustering within HLA-allele-positive subsets. Repertoires with fewer than 30,000 or more than 120,000 public chains were left out of co-occurrence clustering, as were four to six repertoires with anomalous nucleotide sharing. TCRdb carries this immuneACCESS record with in-frame sequences only. Its versions omit some clonotypes, under half of them owing to an unresolved V gene in the studies checked, with the rest unexplained. V, J and clone size are those of that table, while D and trimming were read from the DNA. The sample yields 100,000 to 150,000 clones; roughly four fifths were counted once. The ten top clones hold under 2% of the sample.

These data belong to a study of cytomegalovirus exposure and HLA in healthy donors (dated by TCRdb to 2015 to 2018). General notes on the study: An earlier analysis of several hundred of the donors reported roughly 300 Gb of sequence data and some 120 million unique TCR beta sequences from about 180 million T cells. Genome-wide SNP genotypes for about three fifths of the roughly 700 donors were used in a later genetic analysis, which treated that subset as a discovery cohort. The study used immunosequencing to profile the T cell repertoires of 670 or so subjects and linked those repertoires to cytomegalovirus serostatus. Of the approximately 400 genotyped donors, 81% fell in the genetic ancestry cluster associated with self-reported Caucasian donors. In the later analysis, no new phenotypic data were used to find candidate immune exposures; instead, reliance was placed on TCR beta sequences and their occurrence across donors. An earlier analysis of around 580 of the donors used high-throughput TCR beta sequencing to judge whether each TCR beta V gene segment behaved as functional or pseudogenic. Across about 370 genotyped donors of the cohort, an average of approximately 240,000 unique TCR beta nucleotide sequences per donor were sequenced, and roughly 17% of those sequences were non-productive. Besides the first cohort of roughly 700 subjects, a separate validation cohort made up of about 120 different subjects was used. Typing coverage varied by locus: about 620-640 donors for A, B, C, DRB1 and DQB1; approximately 500 for DQA1; around 570 for DPA1; approximately 490 for DPB1. High-throughput TCR immunosequencing, statistical association of individual TCRs with disease status, and machine learning were combined to predict cytomegalovirus infection status. An early release covering more than 500 HLA-typed donors comprised roughly 300 gigabases of sequencing data and around 86 million unique TCR sequences. All discovery cohort repertoires had been generated using a single sequencing platform. HLA typing covered class I and class II loci at four-digit resolution. Because of strong linkage in the cohort, five DR-DQ haplotypes were treated as single units for association and clustering. A later analysis re-analyzed previously published TCR beta repertoires from roughly 600 donors and added high-resolution HLA genotyping to study TCR occurrence patterns. Donor age, sex, ethnicity and CMV serostatus were collected together with the repertoire data. The study aimed to test whether cataloging public T cell receptors could reveal signatures of past pathogen exposure. What the authors observed across the whole study: At a false discovery rate of 0.05, a later analysis linked 16,000 or so TCR beta sequences to specific HLA alleles. According to a later analysis, most CMV-associated TCR beta chains appeared to be HLA-restricted, and the HLA associations seemed to be driven largely by CMV exposure. The study listed 150 to 200 TCR beta chains as associated with cytomegalovirus. In an earlier analysis of 587 of the donors, most TCR beta V segments were observed in productive rearrangements about 87% or about 30% of the time, broadly matching IMGT annotations. The authors suggested that the approach could potentially be extended to other disease states and immunological phenotypes. Several of the top co-occurrence clusters appeared to be linked to parvovirus B19, influenza, CMV and Epstein-Barr virus, according to a later analysis. While some public TCRs were present in many individuals, most TCR sequences turned up only very rarely across donors. A later analysis found that HLA-associated TCR beta chains were more clonally expanded and had lower generation probabilities than equally common non-associated chains. Immune exposure information for the cohort was limited to CMV serostatus. Sequencing depth was assumed to be roughly uniform across donors in the presence/absence analyses, though that assumption may not hold. In a later analysis, the rate of TCR association differed among HLA loci, with DRB1 alleles having the most associated TCRs and HLA-C alleles having the fewest. A group of highly shared sequence variants was considered likely to be a technical artifact of the sequencing pipeline. In a later genetic analysis, a missense DCLRE1C variant was associated with V-gene and J-gene trimming of TCR beta chains, and the association was replicated in an independent cohort. In a later genetic analysis, fewer N-insertions in productive TCRs were reported among donors in an Asian-associated ancestry cluster than the roughly 710-donor mean. The earlier analysis of 450 to 700 of the donors excluded some 15 rarely observed V segments, including chromosome 9 orphons, because counts were too low. The 87-base-pair reads could not distinguish some IMGT-functional V segments, including TRBV6-2 and TRBV6-3, so those segments were excluded. Strong co-occurrence of HLA alleles, especially DR and DQ, made assigning TCR associations to individual alleles difficult. The classifier was reported to diagnose cytomegalovirus status with high specificity and sensitivity in both the original and validation cohorts. A few of the identified cytomegalovirus-associated TCR beta chains were confirmed in vitro to be specific for cytomegalovirus antigens. Because HLA typing was unavailable for some donors at each locus, only the typed subset was used in association tests. Only TCR beta chains were sequenced in this cohort, and the absence of alpha or paired-chain data limited detectable features. Linkage disequilibrium might explain the correlated functional status among segregating V segments, but an unknown experimental factor could not be ruled out. A further reported finding was that TCR beta sequences accurately predicted the HLA-A and HLA-B alleles for most subjects in the first cohort.

The cohort consisted of 600 or so healthy bone marrow donors. At the time of sampling, every cohort member was nominally healthy, though immune exposures that went unrecorded were likely present. The donor tested CMV seropositive, placing the donor among the roughly 270 seropositive members of the cohort. Every donor gave a peripheral blood sample, and the peripheral blood mononuclear cells from that sample were used for TCR beta sequencing. The Qiagen DNeasy Blood Extraction Kit was used to extract genomic DNA from the blood cell samples. V sheds 6 bases and J sheds 4 bases, leaving 12 bases between their ends. From a lookup of the germline V gene (reference sequence), CDR1 and CDR2 are WNHNN and SYGVQD. The CDR3, from cysteine to phenylalanine, totals 13 residues. Just CDR3 DNA is preserved here, 39 bases in frame from base 1.

Sequencing was carried out using PBMCs. This receptor was identified in a female donor in good health and CMV-seropositive. The V gene is TRBV10-1 and the J gene is TRBJ1-2, with the D gene not confidently named. The nucleotides read TGCGCCAGCAGCCTAGCAGTGGGCTATGGCTACACCTTC. It translates as CASSLAVGYGYTF.